The TCR beta chain described here comes from a study of blood T cell repertoires in COVID-19. Study-wide background: There were acute and convalescent COVID-19 samples, and they came from the United States, Italy and Spain.

As originally analysed: Reference gene primer amplification gave estimated nucleated cell counts. Produced via immunoSEQ multiplex PCR; TCRdb's table is partial and in-frame only. The V and J calls and clone size were taken over from that table, and D and trimming were inferred from the DNA. The sample has 250,000 to 350,000 clones, about nine tenths seen once. The receptor was isolated from a woman aged 45-60 years who had recovered from COVID-19. The sequencing input was peripheral blood.

As DNA, the CDR3 is TGTGCCAGCAGCCGGACAGGGACGACAGATACGCAGTATTTT. It yields the protein CASSRTGTTDTQYF. The chain links TRBV7-2 to TRBJ2-3; 8 bases match TRBD1. The CDR3 runs 14 residues. V lost 5 bases, J lost 3 bases, and 4 bases stayed unmatched. Germline lookup yields CDR1 SGHTA and CDR2 FQGNSA.